These 26 T cell receptor beta chains were sequenced from one sample in a study of blood T cells in healthy people across ages. A sample-barcoded 5' primer and a J-beta primer mix were used in a second PCR of about 6 to 12 cycles. TCRdb reanalysed the 5' RACE reads using MiXCR and keeps one entry per CDR3 protein. This sample yields around 800,000 distinct CDR3 sequences, of which roughly 50% are seen a single time; about 38% belongs to the top ten. The material sequenced was blood. The receptors derive from a man older than 75 in good health.

This chain joins TRBV7-9 and TRBJ2-7; weak D call: TRBD2 (6 bases). The CDR3 runs to 15 residues. The germline gives CDR1 SEHNR, CDR2 FQNEAQ (reference sequence). Trimming cost V 1 base and J 4 bases, with 14 bases left between them. DNA for the CDR3: TGTGCCAGCAGCTTAGAGGGGCGGGGCACGTACGAGCAGTACTTC. Translating gives CASSLEGRGTYEQYF.

This clonotype was observed a few times. The rearrangement uses TRBV13 and TRBJ2-7, with D tentatively TRBD2 (5 bases). Germline V gives CDR1 PRHDT, CDR2 FYEKMQ (reference sequence). This CDR3 has 14 residues. Between the trimmed V and J ends, which lost 6 bases and 3 bases, there was a span of 15 bases. The CDR3 DNA is TGTGCCAGCAGTTCCCGGGGTCTACTCTACGAGCAGTACTTC. This translates into CASSSRGLLYEQYF.

The gene calls are TRBV25-1 and TRBJ2-5; 8 positions agree with TRBD1. V shed 2 bases, J shed 4 bases, and the junction held 3 bases outside the gene matches. The CDR3 totals 14 residues. Germline V lookup: CDR1 MGHDK, CDR2 SYGVNS. CDR3 sequence (DNA): TGTGCCAGCAGTGAAGTCAGGGGGCGAGAGACCCAGTACTTC. Translating it yields CASSEVRGRETQYF.

The rearrangement links TRBV10-3 to TRBJ2-7; TRBD1 matches 8 bases. The CDR3 is 16 amino acids. CDR1 and CDR2 from the germline V gene are ENHRY and SYGVKD. With V trimmed by 2 bases and J by 4 bases, 10 bases remained unmatched. The CDR3 nucleotides read TGTGCCATCAGTGAGGCGGGACAGGCTAGGGAGTACGAGCAGTACTTC. This sequence encodes CAISEAGQAREYEQYF.

In its sample, this clonotype was seen a few times. V and J are TRBV6-2 or TRBV6-3 and TRBJ1-2; D gene unclear. Trimming shortened V by 4 bases and J by 4 bases, and 10 bases separated the two germline ends. The CDR3 totals 13 residues. From germline, CDR1 is MNHEY and CDR2 SVGEGT. The CDR3 spells CASSSPDFYGYTF. Here the CDR3 DNA reads TGTGCCAGCAGTTCTCCGGACTTCTATGGCTACACCTTC.

The chain joins TRBV6-1 to TRBJ2-2, with D possibly called TRBD1 or TRBD2 (5 bases each). The CDR3 totals 14 residues. Germline CDR1 reads MNHNS; CDR2 reads SASEGT. Between the trimmed V and J ends, which lost 4 bases and 8 bases, there was a span of 14 bases. CDR3 residues: CASSGGQGEGELFF. Here the CDR3 DNA reads TGTGCCAGCAGTGGTGGGCAGGGAGAGGGGGAGCTGTTTTTT.

This chain joins TRBV27 and TRBJ2-1; 7 positions match TRBD1. Trimming at V came to 5 bases and at J to 0 bases, leaving 4 bases not matched to a gene. The CDR3 spans 15 residues. Germline V gene lookup returns CDR1 MNHEY and CDR2 SMNVEV (reference sequence). DNA of the CDR3: TGTGCCAGCAGTGCAGGGGGACCCTCCTACAATGAGCAGTTCTTC. It specifies CASSAGGPSYNEQFF.

This chain uses TRBV28 with TRBJ1-2, with 7 positions matching TRBD1. The CDR3 extends over 14 amino acids. The J segment lost 4 bases and the V segment lost 6 bases, leaving 8 bases of the junction unmatched. Germline lookup yields CDR1 MDHEN and CDR2 SYDVKM. In DNA, the CDR3 is TGTGCCAGCAGAAAAGCCGGACAGGTCTATGGCTACACCTTC. It specifies CASRKAGQVYGYTF.

V is TRBV6-5 and J is TRBJ2-7; possibly TRBD2 for D (6 bases). The end of the DNA aligns better with TRBJ2-5, so the J call may be wrong. CDR1 is MNHEY and CDR2 is SVGAGI in the germline V gene. The CDR3 contains 13 residues. CDR3 region: CASSRPGVGTQYF. CDR3 DNA: TGTGCCAGCAGCAGACCGGGAGTTGGGACCCAGTACTTC.

The gene calls are TRBV28 and TRBJ1-4; D is ambiguous. Deletions cut 7 bases from V and 12 bases from J, with 15 bases between. CDR1 and CDR2 from the germline V gene are MDHEN and SYDVKM. CDR3 length: 12 residues. CDR3 sequence (DNA): TGTGCCAGCACGACGGCGGCGTTGGAACTGTTTTTT. This codes for CASTTAALELFF.

The rearrangement uses TRBV18 and TRBJ2-5; TRBD2 might be the D (5 bases). This CDR3 contains 14 residues. Between the trimmed V and J ends, which lost 3 bases and 2 bases, there was a span of 10 bases. Germline values: CDR1 KGHSH, CDR2 LQKENI. This chain's CDR3 is CASSPASGQETQYF. CDR3 coding DNA: TGTGCCAGCTCACCCGCTTCGGGACAAGAGACCCAGTACTTC.

On this clonotype itself: One end of the junction fails to match germline, which may point to a read error. The genes are TRBV3-1 and TRBJ2-7, with D uncertain. CDR1 is LGHDT, CDR2 YNNKEL, per germline (reference sequence). The CDR3 totals 16 residues. The CDR3 protein is CTSSPRAGISSYEQYF. The CDR3 bases are TGTACCAGCAGCCCTAGAGCTGGCATCAGCTCCTACGAGCAGTACTTC.

CDR3 sequence: CSARASYANEQYF. The CDR3 nucleotides read TGCAGTGCTAGAGCCTCCTATGCGAACGAGCAGTACTTC. The gene calls are TRBV20-1 and TRBJ2-1; no reliable D call. Judging by the DNA end, TRBJ2-7 fits better; the J call may be wrong. The CDR3 runs to 13 residues. The germline V gene encodes CDR1 DFQATT and CDR2 SNEGSKA (reference sequence).

This clonotype was seen a few times. The chain carries TRBV21-1 and TRBJ1-1; the listed D gene, TRBD1, was not tested against the DNA. TRBV21-1 is classified as a pseudogene. The CDR3 loop spans 17 amino acids. The CDR3 region has the DNA TGTGCCAGCAGCAACGGGTCTGGGGACAGGAGGGACACTGAAGCTTTCTTT. It codes for CASSNGSGDRRDTEAFF.

This clonotype was observed a handful of times. The CDR3 nucleotides are TGCAGCGTTGGACAGCCGAACACCGGGGAGCTGTTTTTT. This translates into CSVGQPNTGELFF. V and J are TRBV29-1 and TRBJ2-2, with D perhaps matching TRBD1 (5 bases). V was cut by 4 bases and J by 0 bases, with 6 bases left in between. The CDR3 is 13 amino acids. CDR1 and CDR2 (germline): SQVTM, ANQGSEA.

The chain recombines TRBV5-1 with TRBJ2-1; weak D call: TRBD2 (5 bases). V lost 0 bases to trimming and J lost 6 bases, with 10 bases between them. Germline V gene data show CDR1 as SGHRS and CDR2 as YFSETQ. The CDR3 totals 14 residues. CDR3 coding DNA: TGCGCCAGCAGCTTGGTGCTCGAGGGCAATGAGCAGTTCTTC. Translated: CASSLVLEGNEQFF. The full variable domain, its missing parts supplied by reference TRBV5-1 and TRBJ2-1, is KAGVTQTPRYLIKTRGQQVTLSCSPISGHRSVSWYQQTPGQGLQFLFEYFSETQRNKGNFPGRFSGRQFSNSRSEMNVSTLELGDSALYLCASSLVLEGNEQFFGPGTRLTVL.

This clonotype was seen only once. V gene TRBV6-6 combines with J gene TRBJ2-1; TRBD1 matches 8 bases. J lost 5 bases, V lost 6 bases, and 12 bases had no gene match. Looked up from germline, CDR1 is MNHNY and CDR2 is SVGAGI (reference sequence). The CDR3 has 16 residues. The CDR3 sequence: CASSLKAARGHNEQFF. CDR3 nucleotide sequence: TGTGCCAGCAGCCTGAAGGCGGCCAGGGGGCACAATGAGCAGTTCTTC.

This clonotype was observed a handful of times. V is TRBV20-1 and J is TRBJ2-7, with 8 bases aligning to TRBD1. The V gene's germline CDR1 is DFQATT and CDR2 SNEGSKA (reference sequence). Trimming removed 4 bases from V and 4 bases from J; junction bases left unmatched: 3. CDR3 length: 12 amino acids. The CDR3 bases are TGCAGTGCTACAGGGGGCGTATACGAGCAGTACTTC. Its translation: CSATGGVYEQYF.

This clonotype was observed a handful of times. This rearrangement joins TRBV5-6 to TRBJ2-5; the D is unclear. The last part of the DNA fits TRBJ2-7 better; the J call may be wrong. Germline V CDR1 and CDR2: SGHDT, YYEEEE. The CDR3 consists of 11 residues. The CDR3 is CASSLAVEQYF. The CDR3 nucleotides read TGTGCCAGCAGCTTGGCAGTCGAGCAGTACTTC.

The chain uses TRBV28 and TRBJ2-2, with D maybe TRBD1 (5 bases). The CDR3 is 14 amino acids. Germline loops: CDR1 MDHEN, CDR2 SYDVKM. The V gene lost 10 bases and the J gene lost 2 bases, with 14 bases spanning the gap. The CDR3 coding sequence is TGTGCCACCGTCAGGACATCAAACACCGGGGAGCTGTTTTTT. Its translation: CATVRTSNTGELFF.

This chain connects TRBV20-1 to TRBJ2-1; D gene ambiguous. The germline V and J ends were trimmed by 7 bases and 3 bases, with 16 bases remaining between them. The CDR3 has 14 amino acids. Germline V gene sequence: CDR1 DFQATT, CDR2 SNEGSKA (reference sequence). The CDR3, as DNA: TGCAGTGGGTCTTGGGGAAATCTCTACAATGAGCAGTTCTTC. The encoded protein is CSGSWGNLYNEQFF.

The rearrangement links TRBV12-5 to TRBJ2-1, with D perhaps being TRBD1 or TRBD2 (5 bases each). Per the germline V gene, CDR1 is LGHNT and CDR2 is FRNRAP. CDR3 length: 17 residues. Trimming took off 0 bases at V and 2 bases at J, with 14 bases between the two ends. CDR3: CASGLVLGDRAYNEQFF. CDR3 in DNA: TGTGCTAGTGGTTTGGTATTGGGGGACCGAGCCTACAATGAGCAGTTCTTC.

The chain uses TRBV6-6 and TRBJ2-3; the match to TRBD1 covers 8 bases. V lost 6 bases, J lost 6 bases, and 11 bases stayed unmatched. The CDR3 is 15 residues long. The germline gives CDR1 MNHNY, CDR2 SVGAGI (reference sequence). The CDR3 DNA reads TGTGCCAGCAGGGAGAGAGGACAGGGTGTGGATACGCAGTATTTT. This translates into CASRERGQGVDTQYF.

The sample holds a few counts of this clonotype. The chain carries TRBV9 and TRBJ1-2; D is unclear. Germline CDR1 reads SGDLS; CDR2 reads YYNGEE. Trimming took 6 bases from V and 2 from J, leaving 14 bases between them. The CDR3 loop spans 14 amino acids. The CDR3 bases are TGTGCCAGCACCCGACGGACTAACAACTATGGCTACACCTTC. This encodes CASTRRTNNYGYTF.

The chain joins TRBV6-2 or TRBV6-3 to TRBJ2-1; the match to TRBD2 covers 10 bases. Germline V lookup: CDR1 MNHEY, CDR2 SVGEGT. CDR3 length: 15 residues. V shed 9 bases, J shed 3 bases, and the junction held 8 bases outside the gene matches. The CDR3 DNA sequence: TGTGCCAGTGATACTAGCGGGACGGTCTACAATGAGCAGTTCTTC. This codes for CASDTSGTVYNEQFF.

This clonotype was seen just once. V and J are TRBV5-5 and TRBJ1-6, with 7 nucleotides matching TRBD1. Germline V gene data show CDR1 as SGHKS and CDR2 as YYEKEE (reference sequence). V was pared by 6 bases and J by 10 bases, with 7 bases of the junction left unmatched. This CDR3 has 13 residues. The CDR3 coding sequence is TGTGCCAGCACGGGACAGCTGAGATCACCCCTCCACTTT. This codes for CASTGQLRSPLHF.